This T cell receptor beta chain derives from a study of patients and donors after allogeneic stem cell transplantation. The CDR3 spans 14 residues. V was cut by 3 bases and J by 2 bases, with 5 bases left in between. TCRdb reprocessed the RT-PCR reads via MiXCR and lists one record per CDR3 protein. Here the sample spans about 960,000 distinct CDR3 sequences, roughly 18% being singletons. This chain connects TRBV12-3 or TRBV12-4 to TRBJ2-6; D not certain. Sequencing was performed on blood, either unsorted or a sorted T cell fraction (not recorded which). This TCR was sampled from a human donor who was either an allogeneic HSCT recipient or a stem cell or donor lymphocyte infusion donor (not recorded which). It is not recorded whose cells these are; they may come from a transplant donor. CDR3 DNA: TGTGCCAGCAGTTTCTCTACTGGGGCCAACGTCCTGACTTTC. Amino acid sequence: CASSFSTGANVLTF.